The T cell receptor beta chain described here comes from a study of T cell responses to AZD1222 COVID-19 vaccine. Overall study findings and caveats: Clonal diversity was possibly underestimated; the donors were predominantly white British and more often female.

Points on this clone: Its cognate antigen is unknown.

The V gene's germline CDR1 is MRHNA and CDR2 SNTAGT. The CDR3 runs to 16 residues. V was pared by 3 bases and J by 0 bases, with 6 bases of the junction left unmatched. Assay: immunoSEQ multiplex PCR; the TCRdb copy retains only in-frame clones and omits some. The table has 140,000 to 150,000 clones, more than 80% seen once. The specimen was peripheral blood, collected on day 0 of AZD1222 vaccination. The chain joins TRBV6-4 to TRBJ1-2, with TRBD1 identical over 8 bases. This clonotype was sampled from an adult in good health. The CDR3 DNA follows: TGTGCCAGCAGTGAGGCAGGGGGCAAGACTAACTATGGCTACACCTTC. This codes for CASSEAGGKTNYGYTF.